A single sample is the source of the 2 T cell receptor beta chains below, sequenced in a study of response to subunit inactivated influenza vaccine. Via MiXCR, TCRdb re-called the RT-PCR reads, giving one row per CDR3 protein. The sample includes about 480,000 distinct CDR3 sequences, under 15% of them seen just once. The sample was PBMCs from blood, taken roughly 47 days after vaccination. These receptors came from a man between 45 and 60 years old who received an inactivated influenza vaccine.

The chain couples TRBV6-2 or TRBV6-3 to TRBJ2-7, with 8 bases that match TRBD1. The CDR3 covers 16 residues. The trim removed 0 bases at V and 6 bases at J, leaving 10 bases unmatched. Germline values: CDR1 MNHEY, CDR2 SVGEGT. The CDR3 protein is CASSYSFDRGLGEQYF. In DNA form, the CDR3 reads TGTGCCAGCAGTTACTCATTCGACAGGGGCCTCGGCGAGCAGTACTTC.

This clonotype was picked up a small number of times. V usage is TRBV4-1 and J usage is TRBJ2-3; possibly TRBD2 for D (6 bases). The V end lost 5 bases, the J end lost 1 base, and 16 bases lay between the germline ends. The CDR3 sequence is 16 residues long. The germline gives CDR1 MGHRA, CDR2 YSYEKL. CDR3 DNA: TGCGCCAGCAGCACAGATGTAAAGCGGGGCACAGATACGCAGTATTTT. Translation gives CASSTDVKRGTDTQYF.